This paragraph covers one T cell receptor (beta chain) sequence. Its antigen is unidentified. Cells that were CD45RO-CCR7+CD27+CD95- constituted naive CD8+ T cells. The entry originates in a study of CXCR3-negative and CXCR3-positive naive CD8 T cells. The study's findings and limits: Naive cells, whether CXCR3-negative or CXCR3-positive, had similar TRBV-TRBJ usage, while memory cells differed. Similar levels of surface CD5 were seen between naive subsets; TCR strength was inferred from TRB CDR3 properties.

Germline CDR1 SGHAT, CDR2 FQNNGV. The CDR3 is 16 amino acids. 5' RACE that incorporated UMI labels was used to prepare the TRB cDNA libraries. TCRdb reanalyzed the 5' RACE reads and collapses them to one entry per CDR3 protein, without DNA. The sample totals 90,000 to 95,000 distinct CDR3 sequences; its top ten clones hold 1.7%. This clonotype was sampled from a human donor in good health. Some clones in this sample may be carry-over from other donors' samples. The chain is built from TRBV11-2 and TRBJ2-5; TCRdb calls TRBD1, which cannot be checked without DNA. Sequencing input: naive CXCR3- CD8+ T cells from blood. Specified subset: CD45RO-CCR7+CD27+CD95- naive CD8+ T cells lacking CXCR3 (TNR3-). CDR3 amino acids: CASSRGRDAYQETQYF.